Included here is one T cell receptor beta chain sequence, with context. Its antigen remains unidentified. This sample stems from a study of T cells in Graves' hyperthyroidism and ophthalmopathy. Looking at the study overall: Peripheral blood sampling occurred at initial diagnosis, before any treatment.

TCR beta CDR3 sequences were amplified from RNA transcripts. HTBI primers were used for first-round RT-PCR of the TCR CDR3. TCRdb reprocessed the multiplex PCR reads with MiXCR, giving one entry per CDR3 protein. This repertoire shows 200,000 to 300,000 distinct CDR3 sequences, around 25% found once; its top ten account for 35%. The CDR3 contains 15 residues. Germline loops: CDR1 MNHNS, CDR2 SASEGT. The V and J ends lost 6 bases and 9 bases respectively, with 18 bases between them. Study results and limitations: Using 13 V-J features, a model discriminated ophthalmopathy from stable hyperthyroidism. The majority of expanded thyroid clonotypes above 0.001 also appeared in blood.

The sample consisted of blood. The chain uses TRBV6-1 and TRBJ1-6, with D tentatively TRBD1 (5 bases). The receptor's source is a woman aged 40 to 55 with Graves' ophthalmopathy. As DNA, the CDR3 is TGTGCCAGCAGCCTACAGGAAGGGTTCAGTTCACCCCTCCACTTT. It encodes CASSLQEGFSSPLHF.